Listed below are T cell receptor beta chains from one sample, sequenced in a study of identical twins. TCRdb reprocessed the 5' RACE reads via MiXCR and lists one record per CDR3 protein. The sample records 400,000 to 650,000 distinct CDR3 sequences, roughly a fifth being singletons. These records were also assigned to another study, of T cells expressing NK-cell markers.

The sequenced sample consisted of CD4+ T cells sorted from blood. These receptors originate from a woman aged 18-29 years in good health. Each CDR3 is given with its conserved first and last residue. D genes are given only for firm matches. For some rows the clone size is stated as once, few or many, or as a class when expanded; others skip it.

j_call: TRBJ2-7; v_call: TRBV5-1; cdr3_length: 15; d_call: NA; clone_size: few; cdr3_aa: CASSFLGQGPYEQYF; cdr3_nt: TGCGCCAGCAGCTTTCTTGGGCAGGGACCCTACGAGCAGTACTTC
j_call: TRBJ2-5; v_call: TRBV20-1; cdr3_length: 13; d_call: TRBD2; clone_size: NA; cdr3_aa: CSGDSGGKETQYF; cdr3_nt: TGCAGTGGGGATTCGGGGGGGAAAGAGACCCAGTACTTC
j_call: TRBJ2-7; v_call: TRBV15; cdr3_length: 15; d_call: TRBD1; clone_size: NA; cdr3_aa: CATSRDGTGLYEQYF; cdr3_nt: TGTGCCACCAGCAGAGATGGGACAGGACTCTACGAGCAGTACTTC
j_call: TRBJ2-1; v_call: TRBV5-1; cdr3_length: 15; d_call: TRBD2; clone_size: NA; cdr3_aa: CASRRTSGGRDEQFF; cdr3_nt: TGCGCCAGCAGAAGGACTAGCGGGGGGAGGGATGAGCAGTTCTTC
j_call: TRBJ1-1; v_call: TRBV12-3/TRBV12-4; cdr3_length: 14; d_call: NA; clone_size: many; cdr3_aa: CASSLGALNTEAFF; cdr3_nt: TGTGCCAGCAGTTTAGGGGCTCTGAACACTGAAGCTTTCTTT
j_call: TRBJ2-7; v_call: TRBV7-9; cdr3_length: 15; d_call: NA; clone_size: NA; cdr3_aa: CASSLFGEIKGEQYF; cdr3_nt: TGTGCCAGCAGCTTATTTGGGGAGATAAAAGGGGAGCAGTACTTC
j_call: TRBJ2-1; v_call: TRBV3-1; cdr3_length: 15; d_call: NA; clone_size: few; cdr3_aa: CASSQATGAYNEQFF; cdr3_nt: TGTGCCAGCAGCCAAGCGACGGGCGCCTACAATGAGCAGTTCTTC
j_call: TRBJ2-1; v_call: TRBV5-1; cdr3_length: 14; d_call: TRBD2; clone_size: NA; cdr3_aa: CASSLAGIGEEQFF; cdr3_nt: TGCGCCAGCAGCCTAGCGGGAATAGGAGAGGAGCAGTTCTTC
j_call: TRBJ2-1; v_call: TRBV20-1; cdr3_length: 14; d_call: TRBD2; clone_size: NA; cdr3_aa: CSASLAGGNNEQFF; cdr3_nt: TGCAGTGCTAGCTTAGCGGGAGGCAACAATGAGCAGTTCTTC
j_call: TRBJ2-1; v_call: TRBV12-3/TRBV12-4; cdr3_length: 14; d_call: TRBD2; clone_size: few; cdr3_aa: CASRTSGRKIEQFF; cdr3_nt: TGTGCCAGCAGAACTAGCGGGAGGAAGATTGAGCAGTTCTTC
j_call: TRBJ2-1; v_call: TRBV18; cdr3_length: 16; d_call: TRBD1; clone_size: NA; cdr3_aa: CASSPPGDRGINEQFF; cdr3_nt: TGTGCCAGCTCACCACCCGGAGACAGGGGCATCAATGAGCAGTTCTTC
j_call: TRBJ1-2; v_call: TRBV2; cdr3_length: 13; d_call: NA; clone_size: NA; cdr3_aa: CASRDRRGGGYTF; cdr3_nt: TGTGCCAGCAGAGACAGGAGGGGCGGAGGCTACACCTTC
j_call: TRBJ2-7; v_call: TRBV7-9; cdr3_length: 15; d_call: NA; clone_size: few; cdr3_aa: CASTVRDSNSYEQYF; cdr3_nt: TGTGCCAGCACAGTCCGGGACTCCAACTCCTACGAGCAGTACTTC
j_call: TRBJ2-7; v_call: TRBV7-8; cdr3_length: 15; d_call: TRBD2; clone_size: NA; cdr3_aa: CASSVRLAGVYEQYF; cdr3_nt: TGTGCCAGCAGCGTACGACTAGCGGGGGTGTACGAGCAGTACTTC
j_call: TRBJ1-6; v_call: TRBV7-2; cdr3_length: 14; d_call: TRBD1; clone_size: many; cdr3_aa: CASSYDRANSPLHF; cdr3_nt: TGTGCCAGCAGCTATGACAGGGCTAATTCACCCCTCCACTTT
j_call: TRBJ2-1; v_call: TRBV5-6; cdr3_length: 15; d_call: NA; clone_size: NA; cdr3_aa: CASSRGSSRHNEQFF; cdr3_nt: TGTGCCAGCAGCCGGGGATCTAGCAGACACAATGAGCAGTTCTTC
j_call: TRBJ1-2; v_call: TRBV3-1; cdr3_length: 14; d_call: NA; clone_size: NA; cdr3_aa: CASSQVLTNYGYTF; cdr3_nt: TGTGCCAGCAGCCAAGTCCTGACGAACTATGGCTACACCTTC
j_call: TRBJ2-7; v_call: TRBV4-3; cdr3_length: 14; d_call: NA; clone_size: NA; cdr3_aa: CASSQDASFTEQYF; cdr3_nt: TGCGCCAGCAGCCAAGATGCTAGCTTTACGGAGCAGTACTTC
j_call: TRBJ1-2; v_call: TRBV5-1; cdr3_length: 12; d_call: NA; clone_size: few; cdr3_aa: CASREGLNGYTF; cdr3_nt: TGCGCCAGCAGGGAGGGGCTCAATGGCTACACCTTC
j_call: TRBJ2-4; v_call: TRBV7-9; cdr3_length: 15; d_call: NA; clone_size: NA; cdr3_aa: CASSLGGIAKNIQYF; cdr3_nt: TGTGCCAGCAGCTTAGGAGGGATAGCCAAAAACATTCAGTACTTC
j_call: TRBJ2-3; v_call: TRBV20-1; cdr3_length: 14; d_call: NA; clone_size: NA; cdr3_aa: CSPGYPESTDTQYF; cdr3_nt: TGCAGCCCCGGCTACCCCGAAAGCACAGATACGCAGTATTTT
j_call: TRBJ1-2; v_call: TRBV5-5; cdr3_length: 15; d_call: TRBD1; clone_size: once; cdr3_aa: CASSSKIGTGYGYTF; cdr3_nt: TGTGCCAGCAGCTCCAAAATCGGGACAGGGTATGGCTACACCTTC
j_call: TRBJ2-3; v_call: TRBV20-1; cdr3_length: 15; d_call: NA; clone_size: NA; cdr3_aa: CSATLGTARTDTQYF; cdr3_nt: TGCAGTGCTACCCTGGGGACCGCTCGGACAGATACGCAGTATTTT
j_call: TRBJ2-1; v_call: TRBV9; cdr3_length: 16; d_call: TRBD2; clone_size: few; cdr3_aa: CASSVAAAAGVREQFF; cdr3_nt: TGTGCCAGCAGCGTAGCGGCCGCGGCGGGAGTACGCGAGCAGTTCTTC
j_call: TRBJ2-5; v_call: TRBV12-5; cdr3_length: 14; d_call: NA; clone_size: NA; cdr3_aa: CASGSRGKEETQYF; cdr3_nt: TGTGCTAGTGGTTCCAGGGGTAAAGAAGAGACCCAGTACTTC
j_call: TRBJ1-6; v_call: TRBV6-1; cdr3_length: 14; d_call: TRBD1; clone_size: many; cdr3_aa: CASTNRDRDSPLHF; cdr3_nt: TGTGCCAGCACCAACCGGGACAGGGATTCACCCCTCCACTTT
j_call: TRBJ1-1; v_call: TRBV7-2; cdr3_length: 14; d_call: NA; clone_size: NA; cdr3_aa: CASKGPPLNTEAFF; cdr3_nt: TGTGCCAGCAAAGGTCCGCCTTTGAACACTGAAGCTTTCTTT
j_call: TRBJ1-2; v_call: TRBV25-1; cdr3_length: 12; d_call: TRBD1; clone_size: NA; cdr3_aa: CASRRQGGGYTF; cdr3_nt: TGTGCCAGCAGGAGACAGGGAGGCGGCTACACCTTC
j_call: TRBJ2-3; v_call: TRBV7-6; cdr3_length: 16; d_call: TRBD1; clone_size: NA; cdr3_aa: CASSSGQPVSTDTQYF; cdr3_nt: TGTGCCAGCAGCTCGGGACAGCCAGTTAGCACAGATACGCAGTATTTT
j_call: TRBJ2-5; v_call: TRBV5-1; cdr3_length: 18; d_call: TRBD2; clone_size: once; cdr3_aa: CASSPGTSGFYLQETQYF; cdr3_nt: TGCGCCAGCAGCCCCGGGACTAGCGGGTTCTACCTCCAAGAGACCCAGTACTTC
j_call: TRBJ2-1; v_call: TRBV7-9; cdr3_length: 16; d_call: TRBD2; clone_size: NA; cdr3_aa: CASDSWGGTAYNEQFF; cdr3_nt: TGTGCCAGCGATTCCTGGGGGGGGACCGCCTACAATGAGCAGTTCTTC
j_call: TRBJ2-5; v_call: TRBV12-3/TRBV12-4; cdr3_length: 13; d_call: NA; clone_size: NA; cdr3_aa: CASNRGPAETQYF; cdr3_nt: TGTGCCAGCAATAGGGGACCGGCGGAGACCCAGTACTTC
j_call: TRBJ1-2; v_call: TRBV6-5; cdr3_length: 13; d_call: NA; clone_size: NA; cdr3_aa: CASSYTGDYGYTF; cdr3_nt: TGTGCCAGCAGTTACACCGGGGACTATGGCTACACCTTC
j_call: TRBJ1-6; v_call: TRBV7-9; cdr3_length: 16; d_call: TRBD1; clone_size: NA; cdr3_aa: CASSLRQGPYNSPLHF; cdr3_nt: TGTGCCAGCAGCCTCCGACAGGGACCCTATAATTCACCCCTCCACTTT
j_call: TRBJ2-5; v_call: TRBV20-1; cdr3_length: 12; d_call: TRBD1; clone_size: NA; cdr3_aa: CSATTGEETQYF; cdr3_nt: TGCAGTGCCACCACAGGGGAAGAGACCCAGTACTTC
j_call: TRBJ2-7; v_call: TRBV7-9; cdr3_length: 11; d_call: NA; clone_size: NA; cdr3_aa: CASSKNNEQYF; cdr3_nt: TGTGCCAGCAGCAAGAATAACGAGCAGTACTTC
j_call: TRBJ1-1; v_call: TRBV20-1; cdr3_length: 15; d_call: TRBD1; clone_size: NA; cdr3_aa: CSASFRTGIKKEAFF; cdr3_nt: TGCAGTGCTAGTTTCCGGACAGGGATTAAAAAGGAAGCTTTCTTT
j_call: TRBJ2-2; v_call: TRBV6-1; cdr3_length: 15; d_call: NA; clone_size: NA; cdr3_aa: CASSEPGYVTGELFF; cdr3_nt: TGTGCCAGCAGTGAACCAGGGTATGTGACCGGGGAGCTGTTTTTT
j_call: TRBJ1-2; v_call: TRBV9; cdr3_length: 13; d_call: NA; clone_size: NA; cdr3_aa: CASSVPDKWGYTF; cdr3_nt: TGTGCCAGCAGCGTCCCAGACAAGTGGGGCTACACCTTC
j_call: TRBJ2-7; v_call: TRBV10-3; cdr3_length: 14; d_call: TRBD2; clone_size: NA; cdr3_aa: CAISVGLGRSEQYF; cdr3_nt: TGTGCCATCAGTGTGGGACTAGGCAGATCCGAGCAGTACTTC
j_call: TRBJ1-1; v_call: TRBV7-3; cdr3_length: 14; d_call: NA; clone_size: NA; cdr3_aa: CASSLRNRDGEAFF; cdr3_nt: TGTGCCAGCAGCTTGCGCAACAGGGATGGTGAAGCTTTCTTT
j_call: TRBJ2-6; v_call: TRBV18; cdr3_length: 17; d_call: NA; clone_size: NA; cdr3_aa: CASSPLAPDSGANVLTF; cdr3_nt: TGTGCCAGCTCACCACTAGCGCCAGACTCTGGGGCCAACGTCCTGACTTTC
j_call: TRBJ2-1; v_call: TRBV7-9; cdr3_length: 15; d_call: NA; clone_size: few; cdr3_aa: CASSPAKGGPFEQFF; cdr3_nt: TGTGCCAGCAGCCCGGCCAAGGGTGGGCCATTTGAGCAGTTCTTC
j_call: TRBJ2-7; v_call: TRBV5-1; cdr3_length: 13; d_call: NA; clone_size: NA; cdr3_aa: CASSPGDVYEQYF; cdr3_nt: TGCGCCAGCAGCCCCGGGGACGTCTACGAGCAGTACTTC
j_call: TRBJ2-6; v_call: TRBV7-9; cdr3_length: 17; d_call: NA; clone_size: NA; cdr3_aa: CASSLKASSSGANVLTF; cdr3_nt: TGTGCCAGCAGCTTAAAGGCATCGAGCTCTGGGGCCAACGTCCTGACTTTC
j_call: TRBJ1-6; v_call: TRBV12-3/TRBV12-4; cdr3_length: 14; d_call: NA; clone_size: once; cdr3_aa: CASRVGTLNSPLHF; cdr3_nt: TGTGCCAGCAGAGTCGGGACACTAAATTCACCCCTCCACTTT
j_call: TRBJ2-1; v_call: TRBV2; cdr3_length: 14; d_call: TRBD2; clone_size: many; cdr3_aa: CASTRLAGYNEQFF; cdr3_nt: TGTGCCAGCACCCGACTAGCGGGGTACAATGAGCAGTTCTTC
j_call: TRBJ1-2; v_call: TRBV12-3/TRBV12-4; cdr3_length: 14; d_call: NA; clone_size: few; cdr3_aa: CASSLPSRVRSYTF; cdr3_nt: TGTGCCAGCAGTTTACCCTCCAGGGTAAGAAGCTACACCTTC
j_call: TRBJ1-5; v_call: TRBV12-3/TRBV12-4; cdr3_length: 15; d_call: NA; clone_size: many; cdr3_aa: CASSPYVGGNQPQHF; cdr3_nt: TGTGCCAGCAGTCCCTATGTGGGTGGCAATCAGCCCCAGCATTTT
j_call: TRBJ2-3; v_call: TRBV5-1; cdr3_length: 16; d_call: TRBD2; clone_size: NA; cdr3_aa: CASSLRGLAGVDTQYF; cdr3_nt: TGCGCCAGCAGCTTGCGGGGACTAGCGGGTGTGGATACGCAGTATTTT
j_call: TRBJ1-2; v_call: TRBV12-3/TRBV12-4; cdr3_length: 14; d_call: NA; clone_size: few; cdr3_aa: CASSLGQVSYGYTF; cdr3_nt: TGTGCCAGCAGTTTAGGCCAGGTCTCCTATGGCTACACCTTC
j_call: TRBJ1-1; v_call: TRBV6-5; cdr3_length: 14; d_call: NA; clone_size: NA; cdr3_aa: CASSSRGQPSGAFF; cdr3_nt: TGTGCCAGCAGTTCCAGGGGCCAACCCAGTGGAGCTTTCTTT
j_call: TRBJ1-2; v_call: TRBV12-3/TRBV12-4; cdr3_length: 13; d_call: TRBD1; clone_size: many; cdr3_aa: CASSQGQNYGYTF; cdr3_nt: TGTGCCAGCAGTCAGGGACAGAACTATGGCTACACCTTC
j_call: TRBJ1-5; v_call: TRBV28; cdr3_length: 12; d_call: NA; clone_size: NA; cdr3_aa: CASRPGNQPQHF; cdr3_nt: TGTGCCAGCAGACCTGGCAATCAGCCCCAGCATTTT
j_call: TRBJ2-1; v_call: TRBV29-1; cdr3_length: 15; d_call: NA; clone_size: many; cdr3_aa: CSVVHQGRLYNEQFF; cdr3_nt: TGCAGCGTTGTACATCAGGGAAGACTGTACAATGAGCAGTTCTTC
j_call: TRBJ2-2; v_call: TRBV5-1; cdr3_length: 16; d_call: NA; clone_size: few; cdr3_aa: CASTPLGLEDTGELFF; cdr3_nt: TGCGCCAGTACACCTTTAGGGCTTGAGGACACCGGGGAGCTGTTTTTT
j_call: TRBJ2-7; v_call: TRBV3-1; cdr3_length: 14; d_call: TRBD2; clone_size: few; cdr3_aa: CASSQGGGTGEQYF; cdr3_nt: TGTGCCAGCAGCCAAGGGGGGGGAACGGGCGAGCAGTACTTC